The next 27 T cell receptor beta chains were all read from a single sample in a study of cytomegalovirus exposure and HLA in healthy donors. Amplification used 60 Vbeta primers and 13 Jbeta primers. Generated by immunoSEQ multiplex PCR, the TCRdb table keeps only in-frame clones and is missing some. Here the sample spans around 110,000 clones, less than 80% being singletons. Sequencing input: PBMCs. Source of these receptors: a man aged 25 to 45 in good health and CMV-seronegative.

This chain joins TRBV29-1 and TRBJ2-2; D not certain. Trimming stripped 4 bases from V and 5 bases from J, with 14 bases between. CDR3 length: 14 residues. The germline V gene has CDR1 SQVTM and CDR2 ANQGSEA. The DNA of the CDR3 is TGCAGCGTTGGTTCTACAGAAACAACCGGGGAGCTGTTTTTT. Protein sequence: CSVGSTETTGELFF.

This clone turned up a few times. The chain joins TRBV9 to TRBJ2-1; 10 bases are shared with TRBD2. This CDR3 is built from 16 residues. The V gene end was trimmed by 3 bases and the J gene end by 11 bases; junction bases not matched to a gene: 14. Germline CDR1 SGDLS, CDR2 YYNGEE. The CDR3 DNA reads as TGTGCCAGCAGCGACAGGATAGCGGGGGGTATACAAAAGCAGTTCTTC. It is translated as CASSDRIAGGIQKQFF.

This sequence joins TRBV7-2 and TRBJ1-4, with D possibly being TRBD1 (5 bases). The germline gives CDR1 SGHTA, CDR2 FQGNSA. The CDR3 sequence is 15 residues long. The V end was cut by 1 base, the J end by 4 bases, with 10 bases between. The CDR3 protein is CASSLETGLNEKLFF. CDR3 in DNA: TGTGCCAGCAGCTTAGAAACAGGTCTTAATGAAAAACTGTTTTTT. Complete variable domain (other parts from reference TRBV7-2 and TRBJ1-4): GAGVSQSPSNKVTEKGKDVELRCDPISGHTALYWYRQSLGQGLEFLIYFQGNSAPDKSGLPSDRFSAERTGGSVSTLTIQRTQQEDSAVYLCASSLETGLNEKLFFGSGTQLSVL.

This chain uses TRBV4-1 with TRBJ2-2; D is unresolved. This CDR3 is 12 amino acids long. V was clipped by 6 bases and J by 6 bases, with 8 bases between them. Germline V CDR1 and CDR2: MGHRA, YSYEKL. The CDR3 loop is CASSHVAGELFF. The CDR3 DNA follows: TGCGCCAGCAGTCACGTAGCCGGGGAGCTGTTTTTT.

The chain is built from TRBV11-2 and TRBJ2-7; D call uncertain. Trimming left V 5 bases short and J 4 bases short, with 21 bases between. Germline V gives CDR1 SGHAT, CDR2 FQNNGV. The CDR3 totals 16 residues. CDR3 DNA: TGTGCCAGCAGCCCAGAGTGGGTGGAGAATCGTTACGAGCAGTACTTC. Its protein is CASSPEWVENRYEQYF. Looking up the rest from reference TRBV11-2 and TRBJ2-7 gives the full variable domain: EAGVAQSPRYKIIEKRQSVAFWCNPISGHATLYWYQQILGQGPKLLIQFQNNGVVDDSQLPKDRFSAERLKGVDSTLKIQPAKLEDSAVYLCASSPEWVENRYEQYFGPGTRLTVT.

The chain uses TRBV27 and TRBJ1-2; no definite D call. The germline V gene has CDR1 MNHEY and CDR2 SMNVEV (reference sequence). Trimming removed 5 bases at V and 3 bases at J, with 10 bases between. This CDR3 has 13 amino acids. The CDR3 bases are TGTGCCAGCAGTGATGGCACCGACTATGGCTACACCTTC. Encoded protein: CASSDGTDYGYTF.

The chain uses TRBV4-1 and TRBJ2-1; 9 nucleotides agree with TRBD2. The CDR3 runs 19 residues. Trimming at V came to 3 bases and at J to 0 bases, leaving 12 bases not matched to a gene. The germline V gene encodes CDR1 MGHRA and CDR2 YSYEKL. CDR3: CASSHVGLARPSSYNEQFF. Here the CDR3 DNA reads TGCGCCAGCAGCCACGTGGGACTAGCAAGACCCAGCTCCTACAATGAGCAGTTCTTC.

The chain joins TRBV7-3 to TRBJ2-7; 15 nucleotides line up with TRBD2. V lost 4 bases to trimming and J lost 5 bases; unmatched junction nucleotides: 6. Germline CDR1 reads SGHTA; CDR2 reads FQGTGA. CDR3 size: 16 residues. The CDR3 here is CASSSGLAGGLDEQYF. In DNA form, the CDR3 reads TGTGCCAGCAGCTCCGGACTAGCGGGAGGGCTCGACGAGCAGTACTTC. Combining the CDR3 with reference TRBV7-3 and TRBJ2-7 gives the whole variable domain GAGVSQTPSNKVTEKGKYVELRCDPISGHTALYWYRQSLGQGPEFLIYFQGTGAADDSGLPNDRFFAVRPEGSVSTLKIQRTERGDSAVYLCASSSGLAGGLDEQYFGPGTRLTVT.

The chain links TRBV5-1 to TRBJ2-2; 10 nucleotides agree with TRBD2. Germline trimming cut 4 bases from V and 1 base from J; bases unmatched to any gene: 4. Germline CDR1 is SGHRS and CDR2 is YFSETQ. CDR3 length: 16 residues. In DNA, the CDR3 is TGCGCCAGCAGCATAAGACTAGCGGGGAACACCGGGGAGCTGTTTTTT. It yields the protein CASSIRLAGNTGELFF. Filled out from reference TRBV5-1 and TRBJ2-2, the complete variable domain reads KAGVTQTPRYLIKTRGQQVTLSCSPISGHRSVSWYQQTPGQGLQFLFEYFSETQRNKGNFPGRFSGRQFSNSRSEMNVSTLELGDSALYLCASSIRLAGNTGELFFGEGSRLTVL.

The V gene is TRBV2, the J gene TRBJ1-1; tentative D call: TRBD1 (5 bases). The germline V gene encodes CDR1 SNHLY and CDR2 FYNNEI. V was pared by 0 bases and J by 4 bases, with 9 bases between. This CDR3 is built from 14 residues. CDR3 residues: CASSEAVRATEAFF. CDR3 DNA sequence: TGTGCCAGCAGTGAAGCGGTCAGGGCCACTGAAGCTTTCTTT.

The chain combines TRBV5-1 with TRBJ2-2; TRBD1 matches at 9 bases. The CDR3 runs to 15 residues. Germline-derived CDR1 and CDR2 are SGHRS and YFSETQ. Losses at the gene ends were 4 bases for V and 4 bases for J; bases not matched to a gene: 5. The CDR3 nucleotides read TGCGCCAGCAGCGGGGGACAGGGAGGCACCGGGGAGCTGTTTTTT. As protein: CASSGGQGGTGELFF.

This chain links TRBV9 with TRBJ1-5, with D possibly matching TRBD1 (6 bases). The V gene lost 3 bases and the J gene lost 7 bases, with 14 bases spanning the gap. Germline V gene lookup returns CDR1 SGDLS and CDR2 YYNGEE. The CDR3 runs to 14 residues. In nucleotides, the CDR3 is TGTGCCAGCAGCGCGGACCCCGGACAGCAGCCCCAGCATTTT. It encodes CASSADPGQQPQHF.

This chain connects TRBV13 to TRBJ2-7; TRBD2 matches at 7 bases. With 4 bases clipped from V and 3 bases from J, the junction kept 6 bases outside the gene matches. Germline V gene sequence: CDR1 PRHDT, CDR2 FYEKMQ (reference sequence). This CDR3 has 14 residues. The CDR3 is CASSYTSDLYEQYF. CDR3 sequence (DNA): TGTGCCAGCAGCTACACTAGCGACCTCTACGAGCAGTACTTC.

CDR3 in DNA: TGTGCCAGCAGGCTGGGACAGACGAACACTGAAGCTTTCTTT. It is translated as CASRLGQTNTEAFF. The rearrangement links TRBV11-2 to TRBJ1-1, with 7 bases aligning to TRBD1. CDR3 length: 14 residues. Germline CDR1 reads SGHAT; CDR2 reads FQNNGV. The ends lost 6 bases at V and 1 base at J; junction bases unmatched: 5. Complete variable domain (other parts from reference TRBV11-2 and TRBJ1-1): EAGVAQSPRYKIIEKRQSVAFWCNPISGHATLYWYQQILGQGPKLLIQFQNNGVVDDSQLPKDRFSAERLKGVDSTLKIQPAKLEDSAVYLCASRLGQTNTEAFFGQGTRLTVV.

This chain uses TRBV7-9 with TRBJ1-1; possibly TRBD1 for D (5 bases). CDR3 size: 14 residues. The V and J ends lost 5 bases and 0 bases respectively, with 10 bases between them. In germline, CDR1 is SEHNR, CDR2 FQNEAQ (reference sequence). The CDR3 reads CASSLMTVNTEAFF. The CDR3 DNA is TGTGCCAGCAGCCTCATGACAGTGAACACTGAAGCTTTCTTT.

The table lists this clone with a few counts. The genes are TRBV7-3 and TRBJ2-2; 15 bases match TRBD2. Germline loops: CDR1 SGHTA, CDR2 FQGTGA. The junction had 4 bases not matched to a gene; V was cut back by 3 bases and J by 5 bases. The CDR3 spans 17 residues. The CDR3 DNA reads as TGTGCCAGCAGCTTTACGGGACTAGCGGGAGGTACCGGGGAGCTGTTTTTT. As protein: CASSFTGLAGGTGELFF.

The chain recombines TRBV4-2 with TRBJ2-5, with a possible D match to TRBD2 (6 bases). The tail of the sequence fits TRBJ2-7 better, so the J call may be wrong. This CDR3 contains 16 residues. The germline CDR1 and CDR2 sequences are LGHNA and YNFKEQ. CDR3 DNA: TGTGCCAGCAGCCAAGATGCGGGGAAACGGTCATACGAGCAGTACTTC. It is translated as CASSQDAGKRSYEQYF.

The rearrangement uses TRBV5-1 and TRBJ1-2; D remains unclear. The CDR3 covers 13 residues. V gave up 1 base and J gave up 7 bases, with 11 bases separating them. Germline lookup yields CDR1 SGHRS and CDR2 YFSETQ. The DNA for the CDR3 is TGCGCCAGCAGCTTGTCCCCCCCCGGTGGCTACACCTTC. It yields the protein CASSLSPPGGYTF. Together with reference TRBV5-1 and TRBJ1-2, the CDR3 gives the full variable domain: KAGVTQTPRYLIKTRGQQVTLSCSPISGHRSVSWYQQTPGQGLQFLFEYFSETQRNKGNFPGRFSGRQFSNSRSEMNVSTLELGDSALYLCASSLSPPGGYTFGSGTRLTVV.

This clone was found a few times. J is TRBJ2-6 and V is TRBV5-1, with TRBD1 identical over 11 bases. The CDR3 runs to 16 residues. CDR1 is SGHRS and CDR2 is YFSETQ in the germline V gene. V trimming: 4 bases; J trimming: 3 bases; junction bases outside the gene matches: 3. CDR3 region: CASSGGQGGGANVLTF. The CDR3 DNA sequence: TGCGCCAGCAGCGGGGGACAGGGGGGTGGGGCCAACGTCCTGACTTTC.

The sample holds a few counts of this clone. The chain joins TRBV7-8 to TRBJ2-1, with 11 bases fitting TRBD2. This CDR3 has 17 amino acids. The trim removed 5 bases at V and 2 bases at J, leaving 8 bases unmatched. CDR1 is SGHVS, CDR2 FQNEAQ, per germline. CDR3 in DNA: TGTGCCAGCAGCAAAGAATCGACTAGCGGGACCTACAATGAGCAGTTCTTC. Protein: CASSKESTSGTYNEQFF.

The chain joins TRBV28 to TRBJ1-5; TRBD1 might be the D (6 bases). Germline lookup yields CDR1 MDHEN and CDR2 SYDVKM. This CDR3 region has 16 residues. V dropped 5 bases and J dropped 6 bases, with 20 bases sitting between them. CDR3 bases: TGTGCCAGCAGTCCCCCCCCGGGACAAAGGGCTCAGCCCCAGCATTTT. Translated, it gives CASSPPPGQRAQPQHF.

The rearrangement links TRBV28 to TRBJ2-2, with 9 bases identical to TRBD1. Germline CDR1 is MDHEN and CDR2 is SYDVKM. This CDR3 is built from 14 residues. V gave up 8 bases and J gave up 8 bases; unmatched junction bases: 9. DNA of the CDR3: TGTGCCAGCCGGCCGACAGGGGGAGTAGGGGAGCTGTTTTTT. It encodes CASRPTGGVGELFF.

CDR3 residues: CASNTGTGGTNEKLFF. In nucleotides, the CDR3 is TGTGCCAGCAACACCGGGACAGGGGGCACTAATGAAAAACTGTTTTTT. The chain has TRBV7-9 and TRBJ1-4; the match to TRBD1 covers 12 bases. Trimming at V came to 7 bases and at J to 2 bases, leaving 5 bases not matched to a gene. Looked up from germline, CDR1 is SEHNR and CDR2 is FQNEAQ (reference sequence). This CDR3 spans 16 amino acids.

This chain links TRBV10-3 with TRBJ2-1; a possible D gene is TRBD2 (6 bases). CDR3 length equals 16 residues. Trimming pared 4 bases from V and 0 bases from J, leaving 13 bases between. CDR1 ENHRY and CDR2 SYGVKD come from the germline V gene. The CDR3 protein is CAISGRGNSSYNEQFF. The DNA of the CDR3 is TGTGCCATCAGTGGTCGGGGGAACAGCTCCTACAATGAGCAGTTCTTC.

In its sample, this clone was seen a few times. This sequence joins TRBV5-1 and TRBJ1-6, with D unclear. CDR1 and CDR2 from the germline V gene are SGHRS and YFSETQ. V lost 0 bases and J 7 bases, leaving 8 bases between the germline ends. The CDR3 totals 14 residues. CDR3 loop: CASSLEHLNSPLHF. The CDR3, as DNA: TGCGCCAGCAGCTTGGAACATCTCAATTCACCCCTCCACTTT.

This rearrangement joins TRBV6-6 to TRBJ2-7; D perhaps matches TRBD2 (7 bases). Deletions cut 7 bases from V and 4 bases from J, with 23 bases between. The CDR3 has 16 residues. Germline CDR1 is MNHNY and CDR2 is SVGAGI (reference sequence). In DNA form, the CDR3 reads TGTGCCAGCAACCTCAAAGGGGGGACTATACCGTACGAGCAGTACTTC. This gives the protein CASNLKGGTIPYEQYF.

V is TRBV9 and J is TRBJ2-3; D perhaps matches TRBD1 (6 bases). The CDR3 spans 16 residues. Germline V gene sequence: CDR1 SGDLS, CDR2 YYNGEE. V lost 0 bases and J lost 5, with 16 bases in between. CDR3 sequence (DNA): TGTGCCAGCAGCGTAGGGGGGCAGGGCTCCGTAGATACGCAGTATTTT. Encoded protein: CASSVGGQGSVDTQYF.